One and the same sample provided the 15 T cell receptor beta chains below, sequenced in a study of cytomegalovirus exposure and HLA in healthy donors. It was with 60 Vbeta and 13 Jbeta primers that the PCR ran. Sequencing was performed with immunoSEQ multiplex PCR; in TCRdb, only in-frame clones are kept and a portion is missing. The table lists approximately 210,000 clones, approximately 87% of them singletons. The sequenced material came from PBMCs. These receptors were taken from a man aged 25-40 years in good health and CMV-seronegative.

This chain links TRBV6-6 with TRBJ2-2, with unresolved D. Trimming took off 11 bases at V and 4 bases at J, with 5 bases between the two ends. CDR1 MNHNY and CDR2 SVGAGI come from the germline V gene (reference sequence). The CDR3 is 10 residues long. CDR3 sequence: CAAGTGELFF. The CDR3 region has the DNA TGTGCCGCCGGCACCGGGGAGCTGTTTTTT.

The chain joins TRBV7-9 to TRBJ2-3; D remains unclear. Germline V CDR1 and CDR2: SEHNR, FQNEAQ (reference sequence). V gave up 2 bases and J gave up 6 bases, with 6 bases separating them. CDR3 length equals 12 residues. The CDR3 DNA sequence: TGTGCCAGCAGCTTAATTATGGATACGCAGTATTTT. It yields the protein CASSLIMDTQYF. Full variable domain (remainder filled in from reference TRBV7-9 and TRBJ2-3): DTGVSQNPRHKITKRGQNVTFRCDPISEHNRLYWYRQTLGQGPEFLTYFQNEAQLEKSRLLSDRFSAERPKGSFSTLEIQRTEQGDSAMYLCASSLIMDTQYFGPGTRLTVL.

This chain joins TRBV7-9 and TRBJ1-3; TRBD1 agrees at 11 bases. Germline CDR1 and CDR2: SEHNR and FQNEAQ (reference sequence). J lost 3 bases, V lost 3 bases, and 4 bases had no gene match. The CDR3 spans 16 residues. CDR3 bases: TGTGCCAGCAGCTTCGCCGGGACAGGGGGTGGAAACACCATATATTTT. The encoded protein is CASSFAGTGGGNTIYF.

The CDR3 sequence: CASSLDRLAGVEQYF. Written as DNA, the CDR3 is TGTGCCAGCAGTTTAGATCGGCTAGCGGGAGTCGAGCAGTACTTC. The chain has TRBV27 and TRBJ2-7, with 10 bases lining up with TRBD2. Unmatched junction bases numbered 7, after V lost 2 bases and J lost 6 bases. Germline assignment: CDR1 MNHEY and CDR2 SMNVEV (reference sequence). The CDR3 consists of 15 residues.

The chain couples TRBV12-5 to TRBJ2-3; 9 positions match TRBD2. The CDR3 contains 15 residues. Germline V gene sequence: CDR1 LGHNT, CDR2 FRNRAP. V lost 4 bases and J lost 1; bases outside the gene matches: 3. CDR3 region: CASGSASGGTDTQYF. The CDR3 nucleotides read TGTGCTAGTGGTTCGGCTAGCGGGGGCACAGATACGCAGTATTTT.

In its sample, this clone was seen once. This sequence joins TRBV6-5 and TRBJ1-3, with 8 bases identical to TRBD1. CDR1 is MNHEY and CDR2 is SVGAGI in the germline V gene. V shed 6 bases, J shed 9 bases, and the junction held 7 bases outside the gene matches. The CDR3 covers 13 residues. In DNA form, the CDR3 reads TGTGCCAGCAGCCGCGGACAGGGTGGCACCATATATTTT. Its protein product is CASSRGQGGTIYF.

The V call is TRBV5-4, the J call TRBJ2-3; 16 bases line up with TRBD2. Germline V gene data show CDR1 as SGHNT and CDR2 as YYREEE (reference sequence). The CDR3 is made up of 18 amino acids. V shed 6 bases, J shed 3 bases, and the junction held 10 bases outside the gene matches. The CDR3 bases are TGTGCCAGCACTTCAGGGACTAGCGGGAGGGTGCCGACAGATACGCAGTATTTT. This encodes CASTSGTSGRVPTDTQYF.

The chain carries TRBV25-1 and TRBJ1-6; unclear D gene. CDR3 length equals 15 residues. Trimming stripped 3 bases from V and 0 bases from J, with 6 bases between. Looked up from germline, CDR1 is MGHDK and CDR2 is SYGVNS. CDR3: CASSDSSSYNSPLHF. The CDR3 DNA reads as TGTGCCAGCAGTGATTCCTCCTCCTATAATTCACCCCTCCACTTT.

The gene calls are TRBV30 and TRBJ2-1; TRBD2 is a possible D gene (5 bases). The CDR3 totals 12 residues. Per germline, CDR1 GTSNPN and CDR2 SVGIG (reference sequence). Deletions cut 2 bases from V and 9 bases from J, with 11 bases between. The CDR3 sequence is CAWSSGMGEQFF. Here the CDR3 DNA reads TGTGCCTGGAGTTCCGGGATGGGTGAGCAGTTCTTC.

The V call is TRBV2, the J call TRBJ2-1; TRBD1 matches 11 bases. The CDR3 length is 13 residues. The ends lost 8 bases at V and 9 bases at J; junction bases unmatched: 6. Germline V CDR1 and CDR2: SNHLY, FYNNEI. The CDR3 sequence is CASVWTGGGEQFF. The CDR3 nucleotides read TGTGCCAGCGTCTGGACAGGGGGCGGTGAGCAGTTCTTC.

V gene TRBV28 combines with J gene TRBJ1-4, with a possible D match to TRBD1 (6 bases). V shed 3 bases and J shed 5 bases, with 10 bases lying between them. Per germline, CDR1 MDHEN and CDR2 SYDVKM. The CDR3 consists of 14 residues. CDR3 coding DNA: TGTGCCAGCAGTTTGGGAGGGGGGAATGAAAAACTGTTTTTT. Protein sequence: CASSLGGGNEKLFF. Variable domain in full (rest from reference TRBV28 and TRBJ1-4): DVKVTQSSRYLVKRTGEKVFLECVQDMDHENMFWYRQDPGLGLRLIYFSYDVKMKEKGDIPEGYSVSREKKERFSLILESASTNQTSMYLCASSLGGGNEKLFFGSGTQLSVL.

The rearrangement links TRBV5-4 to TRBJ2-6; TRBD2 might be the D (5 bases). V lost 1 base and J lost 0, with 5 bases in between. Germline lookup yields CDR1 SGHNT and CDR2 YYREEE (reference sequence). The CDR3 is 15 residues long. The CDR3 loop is CASSLRDSGANVLTF. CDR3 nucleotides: TGTGCCAGCAGCTTGCGGGACTCTGGGGCCAACGTCCTGACTTTC.

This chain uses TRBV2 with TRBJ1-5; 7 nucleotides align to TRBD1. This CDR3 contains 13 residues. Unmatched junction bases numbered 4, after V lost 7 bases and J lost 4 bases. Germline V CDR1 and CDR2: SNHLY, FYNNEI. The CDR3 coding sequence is TGTGCCAGCACAGGGACAGATAATCAGCCCCAGCATTTT. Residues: CASTGTDNQPQHF.

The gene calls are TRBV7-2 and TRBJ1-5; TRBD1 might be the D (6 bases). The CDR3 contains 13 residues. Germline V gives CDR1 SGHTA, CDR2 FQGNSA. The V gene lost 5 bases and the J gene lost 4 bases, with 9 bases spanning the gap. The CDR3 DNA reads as TGTGCCAGCAGCCCGCAGGGGAATCAGCCCCAGCATTTT. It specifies CASSPQGNQPQHF. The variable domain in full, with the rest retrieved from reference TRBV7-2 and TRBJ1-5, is GAGVSQSPSNKVTEKGKDVELRCDPISGHTALYWYRQSLGQGLEFLIYFQGNSAPDKSGLPSDRFSAERTGGSVSTLTIQRTQQEDSAVYLCASSPQGNQPQHFGDGTRLSIL.

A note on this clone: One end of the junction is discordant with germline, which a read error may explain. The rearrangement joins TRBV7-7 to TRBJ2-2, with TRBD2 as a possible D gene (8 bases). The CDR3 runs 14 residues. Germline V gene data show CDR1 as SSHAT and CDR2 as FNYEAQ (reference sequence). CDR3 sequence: CASRGTRDTGELFF. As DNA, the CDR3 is TGTGCTAGCAGGGGGACTAGAGACACCGGGGAGCTGTTTTTT. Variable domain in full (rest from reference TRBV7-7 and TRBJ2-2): GAGVSQSPRYKVTKRGQDVTLRCDPISSHATLYWYQQALGQGPEFLTYFNYEAQPDKSGLPSDRFSAERPEGSISTLTIQRTEQRDSAMYRCASRGTRDTGELFFGEGSRLTVL.